This T cell receptor beta chain was identified during a study of blood T cells in healthy people across ages. Study results and limitations: Bulk PBMC profiling left naive and antigen-experienced comparisons inconclusive. For the donors, CMV status was unknown and possibly confounded expanded clonotype changes.

With respect to this clonotype: Its specificity is not known.

Staff drew roughly 10 milliliters of peripheral blood from each donor. Next came a second PCR, run for about 7 to 12 cycles, which used a sample-barcoded 5' primer along with a J-beta primer mix. All cDNA molecules were each tagged by a template-switch adaptor with 12 random nucleotides. TCRdb redid the calling of the 5' RACE reads with MiXCR, one entry per CDR3 protein. The repertoire includes 550,000 to 650,000 distinct CDR3 sequences, 25% to 30% of them detected once, and approximately 15% sits in the top ten. The CDR3 spans 15 residues. Trimming removed 4 bases from V and 11 bases from J, with 24 bases in between. Germline lookup yields CDR1 SGHDT and CDR2 YYEEEE.

Source material: blood. The TCR comes from an elderly woman in good health. The genes are TRBV5-6 and TRBJ1-2, with a possible D match to TRBD1 (6 bases). The CDR3 region is CASSLRGGGLVGYTF. As DNA, the CDR3 is TGTGCCAGCAGCCTGCGAGGGGGGGGCTTGGTTGGTTACACCTTC.